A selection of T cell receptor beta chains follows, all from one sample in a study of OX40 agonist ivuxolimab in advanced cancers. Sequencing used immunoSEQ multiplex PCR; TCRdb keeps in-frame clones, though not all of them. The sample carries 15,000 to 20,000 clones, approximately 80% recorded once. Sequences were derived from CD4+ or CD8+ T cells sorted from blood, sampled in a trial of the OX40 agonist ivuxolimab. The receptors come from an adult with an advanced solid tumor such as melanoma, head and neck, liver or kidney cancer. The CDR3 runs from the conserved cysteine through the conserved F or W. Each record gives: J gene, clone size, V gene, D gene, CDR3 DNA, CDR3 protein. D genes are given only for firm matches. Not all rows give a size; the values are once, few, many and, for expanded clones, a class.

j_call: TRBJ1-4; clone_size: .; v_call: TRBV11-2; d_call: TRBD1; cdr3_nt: TGTGCCAGCAGCTCGGGACAGTTCGCAACTAATGAAAAACTGTTTTTT; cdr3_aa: CASSSGQFATNEKLFF
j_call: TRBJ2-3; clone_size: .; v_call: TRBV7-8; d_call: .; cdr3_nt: TGTGCCAGCAGCCCTGGGGGAGTACTAGAGCGGAGAAGAGATACGCAGTATTTT; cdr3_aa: CASSPGGVLERRRDTQYF
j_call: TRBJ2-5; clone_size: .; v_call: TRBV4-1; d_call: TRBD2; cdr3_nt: TGCGCCAGCAGCCAAGATGAGGGCGGGGGGTTTAATCAAGAGACCCAGTACTTC; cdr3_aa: CASSQDEGGGFNQETQYF
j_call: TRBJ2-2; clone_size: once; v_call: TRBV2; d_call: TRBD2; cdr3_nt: TGTGCCAGCAGGAGACTAGCGGAAAACACCGGGGAGCTGTTTTTT; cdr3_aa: CASRRLAENTGELFF
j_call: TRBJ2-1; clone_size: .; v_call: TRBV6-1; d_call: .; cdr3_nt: TGTGCCAGCAGAGGACTATACAATGAGCAGTTCTTC; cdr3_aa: CASRGLYNEQFF
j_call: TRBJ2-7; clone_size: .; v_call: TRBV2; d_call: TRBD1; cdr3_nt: TGTGCCTCTTTCCCGGGACAGGCCTCCTACGAGCAGTACTTC; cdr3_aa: CASFPGQASYEQYF
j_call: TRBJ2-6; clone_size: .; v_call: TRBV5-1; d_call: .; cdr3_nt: TGCGCCAGCAGCGCCTACAGCTCTGGGGCCAACGTCCTGACTTTC; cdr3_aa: CASSAYSSGANVLTF
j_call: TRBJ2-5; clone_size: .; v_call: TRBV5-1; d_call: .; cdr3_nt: TGCGCCAGCAGCTTGGCCGAGGGGGAGACCCAGTACTTC; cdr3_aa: CASSLAEGETQYF
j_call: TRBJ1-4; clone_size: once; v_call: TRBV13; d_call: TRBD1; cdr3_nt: TGTGCCAGCAGCCCGGGACAGGGGGCACGGGATGAAAAACTGTTTTTT; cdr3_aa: CASSPGQGARDEKLFF
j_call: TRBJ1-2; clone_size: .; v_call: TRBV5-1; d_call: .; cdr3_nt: TGCGCCAGCAGCTTGGAGGGGAGGGGAACTGGCTACACCTTC; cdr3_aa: CASSLEGRGTGYTF
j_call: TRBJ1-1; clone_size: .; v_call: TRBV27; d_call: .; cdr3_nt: TGTGCCAGCGGCTGGGGAGTTGGGACTGAAGCTTTCTTT; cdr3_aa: CASGWGVGTEAFF
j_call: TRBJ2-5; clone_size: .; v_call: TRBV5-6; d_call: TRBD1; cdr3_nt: TGTGCCAGCAGCTTGGGGACAGGGATCGCTTACCAAGAGACCCAGTACTTC; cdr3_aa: CASSLGTGIAYQETQYF
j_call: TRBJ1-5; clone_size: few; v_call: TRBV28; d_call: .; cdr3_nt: TGTGCCAGCAGTCCCCGGGCAGGGTGGCAGCCCCAGCATTTT; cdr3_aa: CASSPRAGWQPQHF
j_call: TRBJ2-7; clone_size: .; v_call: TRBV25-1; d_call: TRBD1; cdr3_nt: TGTGCCAGCAGTGAAGGGACAGGGCGCGACGAGCAGTACTTC; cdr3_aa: CASSEGTGRDEQYF
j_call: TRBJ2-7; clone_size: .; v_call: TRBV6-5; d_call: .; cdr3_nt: TGTGCCAGCAGTTGGGGGAGCGAGCAGTACTTC; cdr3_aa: CASSWGSEQYF
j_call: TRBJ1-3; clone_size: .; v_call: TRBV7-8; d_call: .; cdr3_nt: TGTGCCAGCAGCCCTTCTACGGGAGGCGCTGGAAACACCATATATTTT; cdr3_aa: CASSPSTGGAGNTIYF
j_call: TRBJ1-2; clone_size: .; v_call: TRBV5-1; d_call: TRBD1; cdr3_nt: TGCGCCAGCAGCGACGGGACAGGATATAACTATGGCTACACCTTC; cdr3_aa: CASSDGTGYNYGYTF
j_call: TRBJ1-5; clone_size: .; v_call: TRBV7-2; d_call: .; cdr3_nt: TGTGCCAGCAGCTCCTTAGGTGATCAGCCCCAGCATTTT; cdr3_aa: CASSSLGDQPQHF
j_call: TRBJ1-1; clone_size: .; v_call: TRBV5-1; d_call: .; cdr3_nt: TGCGCCAGCAGCTTGGTGGCCTTCATGAACACTGAAGCTTTCTTT; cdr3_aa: CASSLVAFMNTEAFF
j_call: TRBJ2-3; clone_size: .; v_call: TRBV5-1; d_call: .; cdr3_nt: TGCGCCAGCAGCTTGGAGACAGTCCGCACAGATATGCAGTATTTT; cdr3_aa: CASSLETVRTDMQYF
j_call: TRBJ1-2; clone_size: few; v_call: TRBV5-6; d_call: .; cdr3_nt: TGTGCCAGCAGCTTTGGTGCAGTTACTAACTATGGCTACACCTTC; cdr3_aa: CASSFGAVTNYGYTF
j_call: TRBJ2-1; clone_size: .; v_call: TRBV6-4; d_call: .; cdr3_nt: TGTGCCAGCACCCCCGGAGCGAATGAGCAGTTCTTC; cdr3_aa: CASTPGANEQFF
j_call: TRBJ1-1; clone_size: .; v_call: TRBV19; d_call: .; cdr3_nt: TGTGCCAGTTCATTGGGACTGAACACTGAAGCTTTCTTT; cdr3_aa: CASSLGLNTEAFF
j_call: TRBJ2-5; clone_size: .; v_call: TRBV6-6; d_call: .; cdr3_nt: TGTGCCAGCAGCCCCGCCAAGGAGACCCAGTACTTC; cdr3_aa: CASSPAKETQYF
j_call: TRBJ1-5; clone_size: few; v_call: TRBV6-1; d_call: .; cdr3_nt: TGTGCCAGCCGATTAGACTCGGGGGGCAATCAGCCCCAGCATTTT; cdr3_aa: CASRLDSGGNQPQHF
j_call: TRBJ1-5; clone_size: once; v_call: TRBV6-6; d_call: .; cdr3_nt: TGTGCCAGCAGGCAGCCAGGGGAGTTCCAGCCCCAGCATTTT; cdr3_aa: CASRQPGEFQPQHF
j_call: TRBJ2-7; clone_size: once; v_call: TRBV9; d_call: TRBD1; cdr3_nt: TGTGCCAGCAGCCCCACCAATGGACAGGGAAGAGGGGAGCAGTACTTC; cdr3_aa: CASSPTNGQGRGEQYF
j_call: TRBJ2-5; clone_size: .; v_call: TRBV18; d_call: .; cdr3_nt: TGTGCCAGCTCCCGGGACTGGGAATTGGAGACCCAGTACTTC; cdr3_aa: CASSRDWELETQYF
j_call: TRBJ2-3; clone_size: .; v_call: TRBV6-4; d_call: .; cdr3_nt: TGTGCCAGCAGCCCATCCCGGGACGGCACAGATACGCAGTATTTT; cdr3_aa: CASSPSRDGTDTQYF
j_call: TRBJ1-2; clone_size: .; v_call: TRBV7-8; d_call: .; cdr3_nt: TGTGCCAGCAGCTCTGGGGACTCCGGCTACACCTTC; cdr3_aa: CASSSGDSGYTF
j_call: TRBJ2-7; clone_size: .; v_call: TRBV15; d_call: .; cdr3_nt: TGTGCCACCGGGACCCGTGGCAACGAGCAGTACTTC; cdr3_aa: CATGTRGNEQYF
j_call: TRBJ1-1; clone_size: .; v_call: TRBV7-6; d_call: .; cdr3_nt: TGTGCCAGCAGCTTAGCAGGGGTGACTGAAGCTTTCTTT; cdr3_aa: CASSLAGVTEAFF
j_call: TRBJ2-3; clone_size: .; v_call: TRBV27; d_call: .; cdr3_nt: TGTGCCAGCAGTTCCCTCCCTGTCACAGATACGCAGTATTTT; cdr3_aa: CASSSLPVTDTQYF
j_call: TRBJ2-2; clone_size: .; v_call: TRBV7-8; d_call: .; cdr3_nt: TGTGCCAGCAGCACCGGGGAGGAGCTGTTTTTT; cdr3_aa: CASSTGEELFF
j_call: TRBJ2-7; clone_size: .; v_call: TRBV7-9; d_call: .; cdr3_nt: TGTGCCAGCAGCACATACCCGCCGACACTTCCCTACGAGCAGTACTTC; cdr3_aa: CASSTYPPTLPYEQYF
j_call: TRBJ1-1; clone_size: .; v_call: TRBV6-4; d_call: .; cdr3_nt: TGTGCCAGCAGTGACACCCCTGGACTGACGAACACTGAAGCTTTCTTT; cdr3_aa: CASSDTPGLTNTEAFF
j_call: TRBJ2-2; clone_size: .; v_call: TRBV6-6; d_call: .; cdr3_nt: TGTGCCAGCAGTTACTCGATAGGATATACCGGGGAGCTGTTTTTT; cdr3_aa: CASSYSIGYTGELFF
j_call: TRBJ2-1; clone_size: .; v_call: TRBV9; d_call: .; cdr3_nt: TGTGCCAGCAGTTATTCGGGGGCCGATGAGCAGTTCTTC; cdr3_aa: CASSYSGADEQFF
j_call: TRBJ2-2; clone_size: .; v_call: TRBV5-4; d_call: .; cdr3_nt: TGTGCCAGCAGCTTATCTAAGAACACCGGGGAGCTGTTTTTT; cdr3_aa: CASSLSKNTGELFF
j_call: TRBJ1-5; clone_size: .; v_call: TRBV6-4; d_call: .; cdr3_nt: TGTGCCAGCAGTGACGGCAGTAATCAGCCCCAGCATTTT; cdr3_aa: CASSDGSNQPQHF
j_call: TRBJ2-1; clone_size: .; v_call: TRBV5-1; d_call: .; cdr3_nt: TGCGCCAGCAGCTTGTCGGGCGGGGTGTACAATGAGCAGTTCTTC; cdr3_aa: CASSLSGGVYNEQFF
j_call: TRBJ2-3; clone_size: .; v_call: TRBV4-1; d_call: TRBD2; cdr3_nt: TGCGCCAGCAGCCAAGTACTAGCGGGGGGGAGAGATACGCAGTATTTT; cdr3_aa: CASSQVLAGGRDTQYF
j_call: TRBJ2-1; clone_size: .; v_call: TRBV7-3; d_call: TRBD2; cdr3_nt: TGTGCCAGCAGCTTATGGGTGGGGCCAGGCGGGAGGTCGGGCAATGAGCAGTTCTTC; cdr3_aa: CASSLWVGPGGRSGNEQFF
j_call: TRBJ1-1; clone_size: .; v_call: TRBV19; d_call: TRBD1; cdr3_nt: TGTGCCAGTAGGTGGGACAGGGTAAACACTGAAGCTTTCTTT; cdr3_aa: CASRWDRVNTEAFF
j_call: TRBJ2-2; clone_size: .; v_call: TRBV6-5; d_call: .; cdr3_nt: TGTGCCAGCAGTAAACTAGCGAACACCGGGGAGCTGTTTTTT; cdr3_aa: CASSKLANTGELFF
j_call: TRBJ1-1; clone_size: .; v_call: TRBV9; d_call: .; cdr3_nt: TGTGCCAGCAGCGTAGGCCCACAGGGAGCTGAAGCTTTCTTT; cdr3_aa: CASSVGPQGAEAFF
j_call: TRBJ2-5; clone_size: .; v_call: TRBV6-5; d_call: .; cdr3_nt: TGTGCCAGCAGTTTAGGCCGAGAGACCCAGTACTTC; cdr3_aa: CASSLGRETQYF
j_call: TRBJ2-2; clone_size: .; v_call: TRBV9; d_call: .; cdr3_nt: TGTGCCAGCAGCGTAGGGTCTACCGGGGAGCTGTTTTTT; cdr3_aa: CASSVGSTGELFF
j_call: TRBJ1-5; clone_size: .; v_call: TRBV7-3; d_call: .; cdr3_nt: TGTGCCAGCAGCTTAAATACGGGTCAGCCCCAGCATTTT; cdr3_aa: CASSLNTGQPQHF
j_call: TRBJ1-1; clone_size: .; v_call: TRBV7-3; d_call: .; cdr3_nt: TGTGCCAGCAGCTTAACGGCCAACACTGAAGCTTTCTTT; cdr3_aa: CASSLTANTEAFF
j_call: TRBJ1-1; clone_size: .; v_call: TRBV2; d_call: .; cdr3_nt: TGTGCCAGCATTGGACCCCAGGGCGCTGAAGCTTTCTTT; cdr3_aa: CASIGPQGAEAFF
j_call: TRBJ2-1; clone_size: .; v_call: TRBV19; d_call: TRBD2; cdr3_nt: TGTGCCAGTACGGATCCCGGGAGGGCCTTGATCTTC; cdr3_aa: CASTDPGRALIF
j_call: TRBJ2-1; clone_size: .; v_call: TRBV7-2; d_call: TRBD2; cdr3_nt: TGTGCCAGCAGCTTAGCGCCGGGGGGATCCTACAATGAGCAGTTCTTC; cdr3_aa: CASSLAPGGSYNEQFF
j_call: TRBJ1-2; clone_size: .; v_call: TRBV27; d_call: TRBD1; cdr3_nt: TGTGCCAGCAGTACTGGGACAGCTAATACAAACTATGGCTACACCTTC; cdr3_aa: CASSTGTANTNYGYTF
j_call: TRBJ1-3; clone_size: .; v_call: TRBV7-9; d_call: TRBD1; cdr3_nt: TGTGCCAGCAGCGTAACAGGGGGCTCTGGAAACACCATATATTTT; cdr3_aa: CASSVTGGSGNTIYF